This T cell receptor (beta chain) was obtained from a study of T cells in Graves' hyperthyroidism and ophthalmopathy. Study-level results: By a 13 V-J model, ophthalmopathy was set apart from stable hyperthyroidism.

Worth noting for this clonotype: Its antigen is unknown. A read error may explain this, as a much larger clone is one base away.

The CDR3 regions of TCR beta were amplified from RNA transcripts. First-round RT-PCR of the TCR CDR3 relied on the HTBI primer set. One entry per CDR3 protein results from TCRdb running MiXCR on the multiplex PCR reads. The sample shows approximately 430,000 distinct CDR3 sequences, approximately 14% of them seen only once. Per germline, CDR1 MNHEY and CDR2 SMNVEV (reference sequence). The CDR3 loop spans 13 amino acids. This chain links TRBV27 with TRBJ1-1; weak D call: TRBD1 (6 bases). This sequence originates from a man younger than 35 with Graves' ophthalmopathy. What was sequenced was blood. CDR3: CASTLTGGTEALF. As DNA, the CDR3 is TGTGCCAGCACCCTGACAGGCGGCACTGAAGCTCTCTTT.